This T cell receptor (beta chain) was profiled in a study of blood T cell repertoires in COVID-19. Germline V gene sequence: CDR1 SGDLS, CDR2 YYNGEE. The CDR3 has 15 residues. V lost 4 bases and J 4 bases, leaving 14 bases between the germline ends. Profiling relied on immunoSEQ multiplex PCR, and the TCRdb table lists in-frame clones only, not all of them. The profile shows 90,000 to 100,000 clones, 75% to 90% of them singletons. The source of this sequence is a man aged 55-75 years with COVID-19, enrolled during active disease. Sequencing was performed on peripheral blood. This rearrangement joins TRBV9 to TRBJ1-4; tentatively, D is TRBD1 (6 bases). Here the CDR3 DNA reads TGTGCCAGCAGCACTAGGACAGCCCTTAATGAAAAACTGTTTTTT. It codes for CASSTRTALNEKLFF.